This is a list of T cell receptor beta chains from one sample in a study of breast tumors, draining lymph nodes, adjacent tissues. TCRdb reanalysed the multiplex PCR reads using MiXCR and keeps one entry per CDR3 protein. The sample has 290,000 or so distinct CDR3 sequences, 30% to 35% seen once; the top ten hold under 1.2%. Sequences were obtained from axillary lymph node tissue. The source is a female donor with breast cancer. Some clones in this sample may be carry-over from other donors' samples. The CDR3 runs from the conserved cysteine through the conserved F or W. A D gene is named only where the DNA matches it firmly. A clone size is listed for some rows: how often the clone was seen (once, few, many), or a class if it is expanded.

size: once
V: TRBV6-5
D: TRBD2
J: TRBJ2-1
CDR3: CASSFGSGRANEQFF
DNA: TGTGCCAGCAGTTTCGGCAGCGGGAGGGCCAATGAGCAGTTCTTC

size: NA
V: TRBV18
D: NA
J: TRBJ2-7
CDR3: CASSRGTYYEQYF
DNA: TGTGCCAGCTCCCGGGGCACCTACTACGAGCAGTACTTC

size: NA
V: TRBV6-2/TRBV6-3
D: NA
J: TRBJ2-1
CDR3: CAAVRRGYNEQFF
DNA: TGTGCCGCGGTTCGCCGGGGCTACAATGAGCAGTTCTTC

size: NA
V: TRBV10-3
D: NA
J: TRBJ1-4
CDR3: CAALKGLSSGRENEKLFF
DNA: TGTGCCGCTCTCAAAGGATTGAGCTCTGGACGAGAGAATGAAAAACTGTTTTTT

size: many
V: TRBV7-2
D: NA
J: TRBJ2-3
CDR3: CASSLKGGRGTDTQYF
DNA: TGTGCCAGCAGTCTCAAAGGTGGGAGAGGCACAGATACGCAGTATTTT

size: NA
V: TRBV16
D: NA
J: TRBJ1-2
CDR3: CASSQDSDYGCTF
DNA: TGTGCCAGCAGCCAAGACAGTGACTATGGCTGCACCTTC

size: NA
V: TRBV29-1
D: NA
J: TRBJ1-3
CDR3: CSVDEVSYGYTIYF
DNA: TGCAGCGTTGATGAGGTCAGCTATGGCTACACCATATATTTT

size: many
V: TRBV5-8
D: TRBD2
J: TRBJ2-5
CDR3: CASSSATSGRGRQETQYF
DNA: TGTGCCAGCAGCTCAGCGACTAGCGGGAGGGGAAGGCAAGAGACCCAGTACTTC

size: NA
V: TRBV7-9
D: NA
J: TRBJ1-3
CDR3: CASSLTGTTIYF
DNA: TGCGCCAGCAGCTTAACTGGAACCACCATATATTTT

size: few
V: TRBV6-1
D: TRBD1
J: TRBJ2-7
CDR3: CASSYLSGTGGRYEQYF
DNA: TGTGCCAGCAGCTATTTATCCGGGACAGGGGGACGCTACGAGCAGTACTTC

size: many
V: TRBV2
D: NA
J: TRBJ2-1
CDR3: CASSGWGFNEQFF
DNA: TGTGCCAGCAGCGGGTGGGGGTTCAATGAGCAGTTCTTC

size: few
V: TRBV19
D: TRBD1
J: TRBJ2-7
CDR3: CASSILGQVPTYEQYF
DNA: TGTGCCAGTAGTATACTAGGACAGGTTCCTACCTACGAGCAGTACTTC

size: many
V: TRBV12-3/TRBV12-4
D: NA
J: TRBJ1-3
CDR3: CASTIRGVSGNTIYF
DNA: TGTGCCAGCACCATCCGAGGGGTCTCTGGAAACACCATATATTTT

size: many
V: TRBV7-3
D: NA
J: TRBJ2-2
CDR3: CASSLMGSSGELFF
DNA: TGTGCCAGCAGCTTAATGGGGAGTTCCGGGGAGCTGTTTTTT

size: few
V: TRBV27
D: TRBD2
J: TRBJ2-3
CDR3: CASSRAGGGTDTQYF
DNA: TGTGCCAGCAGCCGAGCGGGAGGTGGCACAGATACGCAGTATTTT

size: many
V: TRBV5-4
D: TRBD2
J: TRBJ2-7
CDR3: CASSPRGGNSYEQYF
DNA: TGTGCCAGCAGTCCAAGGGGAGGGAATTCCTACGAGCAGTACTTC

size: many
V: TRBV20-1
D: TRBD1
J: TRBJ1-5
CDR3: CSARGGQSNQPQHF
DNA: TGCAGTGCTAGAGGGGGACAGAGTAATCAGCCCCAGCATTTT

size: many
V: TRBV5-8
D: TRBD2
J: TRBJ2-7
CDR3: CASSLGLAPAYEQYF
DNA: TGTGCCAGCAGCTTGGGACTAGCTCCTGCCTACGAGCAGTACTTC

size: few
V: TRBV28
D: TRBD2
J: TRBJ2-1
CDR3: CASRILAGGNEQFF
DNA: TGTGCCAGCAGGATCCTAGCGGGAGGTAATGAGCAGTTCTTC

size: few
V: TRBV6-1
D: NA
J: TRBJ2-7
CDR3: CASSQAVGRTYEQYF
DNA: TGTGCCAGCAGTCAAGCGGTGGGACGGACCTACGAGCAGTACTTC

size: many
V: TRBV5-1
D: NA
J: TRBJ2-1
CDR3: CASSVGGTQNEQFF
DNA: TGCGCCAGCAGTGTCGGGGGTACACAGAATGAGCAGTTCTTC

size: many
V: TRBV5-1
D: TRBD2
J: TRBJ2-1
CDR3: CASSPTRTSGRVPYSYNEQFF
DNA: TGCGCCAGCAGCCCGACCCGGACTAGCGGGAGGGTACCCTACTCCTACAATGAGCAGTTCTTC

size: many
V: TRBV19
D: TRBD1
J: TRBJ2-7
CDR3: CASSGPGQGVEQYF
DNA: TGTGCCAGTAGTGGACCGGGACAGGGGGTCGAGCAGTACTTC

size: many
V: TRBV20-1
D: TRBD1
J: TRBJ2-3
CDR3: CSAGDRGPTDTQYF
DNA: TGCAGTGCTGGGGACAGGGGCCCCACAGATACGCAGTATTTT

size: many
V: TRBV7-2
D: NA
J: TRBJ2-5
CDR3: CASRVIETQYF
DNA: TGTGCCAGCAGGGTTATAGAGACCCAGTACTTC

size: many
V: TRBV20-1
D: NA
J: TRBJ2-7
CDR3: CSARQGTRREQYF
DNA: TGCAGTGCTAGACAGGGTACCCGTCGGGAGCAGTACTTC

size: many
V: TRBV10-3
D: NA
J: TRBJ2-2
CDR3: CAISEEAGELFF
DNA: TGTGCCATCAGTGAGGAAGCCGGGGAGCTGTTTTTT

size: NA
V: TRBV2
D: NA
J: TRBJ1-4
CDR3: CASTRTSGRGDEKLFF
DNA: TGTGCCAGCACGCGTACTAGCGGGAGAGGAGATGAAAAACTGTTTTTT

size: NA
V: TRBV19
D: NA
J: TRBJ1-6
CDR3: CASSIGGNSPLHF
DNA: TGTGCCAGTAGTATAGGGGGCAATTCACCCCTCCACTTT

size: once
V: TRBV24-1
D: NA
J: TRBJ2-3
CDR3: CATSVVSGTATTDTQYF
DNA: TGTGCCACCAGCGTTGTCTCTGGGACTGCAACCACAGATACGCAGTATTTT

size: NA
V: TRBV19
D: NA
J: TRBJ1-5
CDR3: CASSPNPRGNIQPQHF
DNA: TGTGCCAGTAGTCCCAACCCCCGGGGGAACATTCAGCCCCAGCATTTT

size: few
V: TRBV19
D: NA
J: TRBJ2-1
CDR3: CASIQANEQFF
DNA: TGTGCCAGTATTCAAGCTAATGAGCAGTTCTTC

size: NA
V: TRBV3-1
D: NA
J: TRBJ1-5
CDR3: CASSQSDYQPQHF
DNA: TGTGCCAGCAGCCAATCAGACTATCAGCCCCAGCATTTT

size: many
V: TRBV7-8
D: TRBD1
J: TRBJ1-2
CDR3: CASSPGQGAGYTF
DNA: TGTGCCAGCAGCCCGGGACAGGGAGCTGGCTACACCTTC

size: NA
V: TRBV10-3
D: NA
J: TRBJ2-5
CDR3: CATSKNEAQYF
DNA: TGTGCCACCAGTAAAAATGAGGCCCAGTACTTC

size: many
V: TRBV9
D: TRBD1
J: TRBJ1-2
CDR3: CASSVAWTGLSYGYTF
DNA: TGTGCCAGCAGCGTAGCTTGGACAGGCCTCTCCTATGGCTACACCTTC

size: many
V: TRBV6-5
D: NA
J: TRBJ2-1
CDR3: CASSYGRQVGNEQFF
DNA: TGTGCCAGCAGTTACGGCAGACAGGTGGGCAATGAGCAGTTCTTC

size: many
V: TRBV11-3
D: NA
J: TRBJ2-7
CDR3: CASSLQHSGVYEQYF
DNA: TGTGCCAGCAGCCTCCAACATTCGGGAGTATACGAGCAGTACTTC

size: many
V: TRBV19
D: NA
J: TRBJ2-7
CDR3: CASSKPTSYEQYF
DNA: TGTGCCAGTAGTAAGCCGACGAGCTACGAGCAGTACTTC

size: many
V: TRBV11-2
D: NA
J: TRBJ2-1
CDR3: CASSFRLTRYNEQFF
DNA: TGTGCCAGCAGCTTCAGACTAACTCGATACAATGAGCAGTTCTTC

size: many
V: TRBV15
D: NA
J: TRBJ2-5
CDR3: CATLDREGETQYF
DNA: TGTGCCACCCTTGACAGGGAGGGGGAGACCCAGTACTTC

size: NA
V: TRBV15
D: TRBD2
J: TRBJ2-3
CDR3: CATSRGLAGGTDTQYF
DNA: TGTGCCACCAGCAGAGGACTAGCGGGCGGCACAGATACGCAGTATTTT

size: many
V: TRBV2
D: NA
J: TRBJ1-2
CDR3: CASTPISQPYGYTF
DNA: TGTGCCAGCACCCCTATTTCCCAACCCTATGGCTACACCTTC

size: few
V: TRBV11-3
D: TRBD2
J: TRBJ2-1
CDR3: CASSSRTSGRNRQSSYNEQFF
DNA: TGTGCCAGCAGCTCCCGGACTAGCGGGAGGAACAGACAAAGCTCCTACAATGAGCAGTTCTTC

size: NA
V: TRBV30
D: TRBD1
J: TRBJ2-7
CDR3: CAWSVRTGAYEQYF
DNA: TGTGCCTGGAGTGTAAGAACAGGGGCCTACGAGCAGTACTTC

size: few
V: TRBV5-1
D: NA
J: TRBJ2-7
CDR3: CASSLTGAGQCF
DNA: TGCGCCAGCAGCTTGACGGGGGCGGGGCAGTGCTTC

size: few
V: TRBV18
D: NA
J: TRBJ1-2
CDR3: CASSPARTDSYGYTF
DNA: TGTGCCAGCTCACCAGCTAGGACGGACTCCTATGGCTACACCTTC

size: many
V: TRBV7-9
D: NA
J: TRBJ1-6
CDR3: CASSLGAPGYNSPLHF
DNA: TGTGCCAGCAGCTTAGGGGCCCCAGGGTATAATTCACCCCTCCACTTT

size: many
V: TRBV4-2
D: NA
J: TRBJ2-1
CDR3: CASSVGSQNNEQFF
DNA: TGTGCCAGCAGTGTGGGGAGTCAGAACAATGAGCAGTTCTTC

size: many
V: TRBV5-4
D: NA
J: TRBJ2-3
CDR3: CASSLVQGLSTDTQYF
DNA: TGTGCCAGCAGCTTGGTGCAAGGGCTTAGCACAGATACGCAGTATTTT

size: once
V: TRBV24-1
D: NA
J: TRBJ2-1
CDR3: CATSVRLGSSYNKQFF
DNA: TGTGCCACCAGTGTTAGACTAGGGAGCTCCTACAATAAGCAGTTCTTC

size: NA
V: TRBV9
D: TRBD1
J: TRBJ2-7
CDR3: CASSEGTGDAYEPYF
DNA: TGTGCCAGCAGCGAAGGGACAGGGGACGCATACGAGCCGTACTTC